The sequence of this T cell receptor (beta chain) was determined in a study of PD-L1 blockade in urothelial cancer. As for the study in general: When blood samples were assessed, the median T cell count was approximately 140,000. Broader study findings: Pretreatment clonality of the blood TCR repertoire below the median was predictive of superior survival.

Comment on this clone: Its matching antigen is unknown.

Pretreatment and on-treatment samples were taken, numbering 1 to 8 per patient. Synthetically made TCR analog templates were put into each PCR as spikes. The method was immunoSEQ multiplex PCR; TCRdb's version includes in-frame clones alone and lacks a portion of them. The sample includes roughly 74,000 clones, roughly 90% of them seen just once. Germline loops: CDR1 MNHEY, CDR2 SVGAGI. With V trimmed by 0 bases and J by 6 bases, 8 bases remained unmatched. This CDR3 has 16 amino acids. Sequencing was performed on PBMCs, taken around atezolizumab (anti-PD-L1) treatment. The rearrangement links TRBV6-5 to TRBJ1-2, with TRBD1 matching 9 bases. This sequence originates from a woman aged 70-85 years with urothelial cancer. The CDR3 is CASSYSWDREANGYTF. The CDR3 DNA follows: TGTGCCAGCAGTTACTCTTGGGACAGGGAAGCAAATGGCTACACCTTC.